This TCR beta chain originates from a study of regulatory T cells. Study-wide results and limits: Hydrophobic residues at CDR3 positions 6 and 7 were enriched in conventional CD4+ T cells of CD3G-deficient patients. Skewed V and J usage and few unique V-J pairs marked patient repertoires, most in Tregs.

In regard to this clone: What it binds is not known.

The PCR used 52 TRBV and 13 TRBJ primers. Sequencing used immunoSEQ multiplex PCR; TCRdb keeps in-frame clones, though not all of them. The data contain around 29,000 clones, over 85% of them singletons. This CDR3 spans 17 amino acids. CDR1 and CDR2 (germline): MDHEN, SYDVKM. V lost 5 bases and J lost 5; bases outside the gene matches: 7. The V call is TRBV28, the J call TRBJ2-3; the match to TRBD2 covers 16 bases. The sequencing input was conventional CD4+ T cells sorted from blood. This TCR came from a child aged 2-15 years with CD3G deficiency. CDR3 coding DNA: TGTGCCAGCAGTATCGGGGGACTAGCGGGAGGGCTAGATACGCAGTATTTT. Translated: CASSIGGLAGGLDTQYF.